Listed here are 24 T cell receptor beta chains from one sample, sequenced in a study of blood T cell repertoires in COVID-19 (dated by TCRdb to about 2020). Library generation was performed with the immunoSEQ multiplex PCR assay. The source is immuneACCESS, and TCRdb retained only in-frame sequences with V and J called. Part of the clones is not carried over; for the studies checked, unresolved V genes explain less than half of this, and the remainder is unexplained. Present in this sample are more than 150,000 clones, around nine tenths of which were seen just once. In total, the top ten clones hold about 12% of the sample. Source material: peripheral blood. The receptors were sampled from a woman between 70 and 85 years old with COVID-19, enrolled during active disease.

This clone was detected only a few times. The genes are TRBV30 and TRBJ1-1, with 8 bases lining up with TRBD1. The length of the CDR3 is 15 residues. Germline loops: CDR1 GTSNPN, CDR2 SVGIG (reference sequence). J gave up 2 bases and V 5 bases, and 10 bases lay outside the gene matches. The CDR3 coding sequence is TGTGCCTGGTTACCGGGACAGGAGCTTAACACTGAAGCTTTCTTT. It encodes CAWLPGQELNTEAFF.

This chain connects TRBV29-1 to TRBJ2-1; TRBD2 matches 10 bases. The CDR3 runs 14 residues. Unmatched junction bases numbered 6, after V lost 4 bases and J lost 6 bases. Germline lookup yields CDR1 SQVTM and CDR2 ANQGSEA. The CDR3 region is CSVGPLAGVNEQFF. The CDR3 DNA reads TGCAGCGTTGGTCCCCTAGCGGGAGTCAATGAGCAGTTCTTC.

As to this clone: Other DNA sequences within the sample encode an identical CDR3. Here the CDR3 reads CASSLGGRTDTQYF. In nucleotides, the CDR3 is TGCGCCAGCAGCTTGGGAGGAAGAACCGATACGCAGTATTTT. The chain links TRBV5-1 to TRBJ2-3; no definite D call. The CDR3 consists of 14 residues. CDR1 SGHRS and CDR2 YFSETQ come from the germline V gene. Trimming pared 0 bases from V and 6 bases from J, leaving 11 bases between.

The V and J genes are TRBV28 and TRBJ2-7, with 9 bases fitting TRBD1. The CDR3 extends over 13 amino acids. J lost 3 bases, V lost 6 bases, and 3 bases had no gene match. Per the germline V gene, CDR1 is MDHEN and CDR2 is SYDVKM. DNA for the CDR3: TGTGCCAGCAGAGGACAGGGGTACTACGAGCAGTACTTC. Protein product: CASRGQGYYEQYF.

The genes are TRBV15 and TRBJ1-4; TRBD1 agrees at 9 bases. CDR1 and CDR2 (germline): LNHNV, YYDKDF (reference sequence). J lost 7 bases, V lost 4 bases, and 7 bases had no gene match. CDR3 length: 15 residues. In DNA form, the CDR3 reads TGTGCCACCAGCATGGTGACAGGGGGGAGTGAAAAACTGTTTTTT. Translation gives CATSMVTGGSEKLFF.

This clone occurred a few times. The CDR3 DNA is TGTGCCAGCAGCTTAGCTAGCGGGAGGGCCGGGCCCAATGAGCAGTTCTTC. Amino acids: CASSLASGRAGPNEQFF. The genes are TRBV11-3 and TRBJ2-1; 12 positions match TRBD2. The CDR3 runs to 17 residues. Trimming at V came to 1 base and at J to 6 bases, leaving 7 bases not matched to a gene. Germline V CDR1 and CDR2: SGHNT, YENEEA. The variable domain in full, with the rest retrieved from reference TRBV11-3 and TRBJ2-1, is EAGVVQSPRYKIIEKKQPVAFWCNPISGHNTLYWYLQNLGQGPELLIRYENEEAVDDSQLPKDRFSAERLKGVDSTLKIQPAELGDSAVYLCASSLASGRAGPNEQFFGPGTRLTVL.

The chain uses TRBV12-3 or TRBV12-4 and TRBJ1-1, with D hard to call. CDR3 size: 13 residues. Trimming removed 3 bases from V and 4 bases from J, with 9 bases in between. The CDR3 DNA reads TGTGCCAGCAGTTTTGGAGGTAGCACTGAAGCTTTCTTT. As protein: CASSFGGSTEAFF.

The gene calls are TRBV30 and TRBJ2-5, with TRBD2 as a possible D gene (5 bases). The CDR3 is 14 residues long. From germline, CDR1 is GTSNPN and CDR2 SVGIG (reference sequence). V was clipped by 3 bases and J by 4 bases, with 15 bases between them. Here the CDR3 DNA reads TGTGCCTGGAGCCCTGGCAGGAGCGGAGAGACCCAGTACTTC. Translated, it gives CAWSPGRSGETQYF.

Concerning this clone: Distinct nucleotide sequences in the sample also encode this CDR3. This chain joins TRBV6-1 and TRBJ2-1; D unresolved. The CDR3 extends over 14 amino acids. Per germline, CDR1 MNHNS and CDR2 SASEGT. The V end was cut by 0 bases, the J end by 3 bases, with 6 bases between. The CDR3 sequence: CASSEAASYNEQFF. Written as DNA, the CDR3 is TGTGCCAGCAGTGAAGCGGCAAGCTACAATGAGCAGTTCTTC.

The chain couples TRBV28 to TRBJ2-7; D remains ambiguous. The CDR3 spans 13 residues. Germline-derived CDR1 and CDR2 are MDHEN and SYDVKM. V was trimmed by 1 base and J by 3 bases, leaving 7 bases between them. CDR3 loop: CASSLYASYEQYF. CDR3 in DNA: TGTGCCAGCAGTTTATATGCGAGCTACGAGCAGTACTTC.

The rearrangement links TRBV3-1 (or the pseudogene TRBV3-2) to TRBJ2-1; 13 nucleotides agree with TRBD2. In germline, CDR1 is LGHDT, CDR2 YNNKEL (reference sequence). The ends lost 4 bases at V and 2 bases at J; junction bases unmatched: 2. This CDR3 has 16 amino acids. The CDR3 region is CASSRGTSGTYNEQFF. DNA of the CDR3: TGTGCCAGCAGCCGAGGGACTAGCGGGACCTACAATGAGCAGTTCTTC.

The V and J genes are TRBV9 and TRBJ2-3; perhaps TRBD1 as D (6 bases). The V and J ends lost 0 bases and 6 bases respectively, with 17 bases between them. Germline V gene lookup returns CDR1 SGDLS and CDR2 YYNGEE. This CDR3 region has 16 residues. The CDR3 DNA reads TGTGCCAGCAGCGTAGTAGGCCAGGGGTCTATTGATACGCAGTATTTT. It codes for CASSVVGQGSIDTQYF.

Only one count was recorded for this clone. CDR3 residues: CASSQETRGAYEQYF. CDR3 nucleotide sequence: TGCGCCAGCAGCCAAGAAACTCGGGGGGCCTACGAGCAGTACTTC. The chain is built from TRBV4-3 and TRBJ2-7, with 7 bases matching TRBD2. The CDR3 totals 15 residues. CDR1 and CDR2 from the germline V gene are LGHNA and YSLEER. The V gene end was trimmed by 0 bases and the J gene end by 2 bases; junction bases not matched to a gene: 4.

This clone was recorded a few times. This chain uses TRBV30 with TRBJ1-3; a weak D match, TRBD1 (5 bases). CDR3 length: 14 residues. CDR1 is GTSNPN, CDR2 SVGIG, per germline (reference sequence). V was cut by 3 bases and J by 3 bases, with 12 bases left in between. In DNA form, the CDR3 reads TGTGCCTGGAGCGCAAACAGGTTTGGAAACACCATATATTTT. It specifies CAWSANRFGNTIYF.

V usage is TRBV10-3 and J usage is TRBJ2-1; D might be TRBD2 (6 bases). V lost 8 bases and J lost 6, with 17 bases in between. Germline CDR1 and CDR2: ENHRY and SYGVKD. The CDR3 totals 14 residues. CDR3 residues: CAIRDSRGSNEQFF. DNA of the CDR3: TGTGCCATCCGGGACTCGAGAGGGAGCAATGAGCAGTTCTTC.

The V call is TRBV27, the J call TRBJ1-4, with 7 bases that match TRBD1. CDR1 is MNHEY, CDR2 SMNVEV, per germline (reference sequence). The CDR3 has 16 residues. V lost 6 bases and J lost 0; bases outside the gene matches: 7. The CDR3 nucleotides read TGTGCCAGCAGCAGAGACCAGGGGGCAACTAATGAAAAACTGTTTTTT. It encodes CASSRDQGATNEKLFF. Full variable domain (outside the CDR3, taken from reference TRBV27 and TRBJ1-4): EAQVTQNPRYLITVTGKKLTVTCSQNMNHEYMSWYRQDPGLGLRQIYYSMNVEVTDKGDVPEGYKVSRKEKRNFPLILESPSPNQTSLYFCASSRDQGATNEKLFFGSGTQLSVL.

The rearrangement uses TRBV13 and TRBJ1-2, with a tentative D call TRBD1 (6 bases). Trimming stripped 5 bases from V and 8 bases from J, with 15 bases between. Germline CDR1 and CDR2: PRHDT and FYEKMQ (reference sequence). CDR3 length equals 13 residues. The CDR3 loop is CASSPQGSYGYTF. CDR3 in DNA: TGTGCCAGCAGCCCACAGGGAAGCTACGGCTACACCTTC.

V and J are TRBV6-5 and TRBJ1-1; 8 positions match TRBD1. Trimming cost V 8 bases and J 4 bases; bases outside gene matches: 9. This CDR3 is 14 amino acids long. From germline, CDR1 is MNHEY and CDR2 SVGAGI. CDR3 sequence reads: CASRPGQGSTEAFF. CDR3 coding DNA: TGTGCCAGCCGCCCCGGACAGGGATCCACTGAAGCTTTCTTT.

The chain carries TRBV3-1 (or the pseudogene TRBV3-2) and TRBJ2-3; the D gene is possibly TRBD2 (6 bases). The CDR3 loop spans 19 amino acids. Trimming left V 1 base short and J 0 bases short, with 20 bases between. Germline V gene lookup returns CDR1 LGHDT and CDR2 YNNKEL (reference sequence). The CDR3 DNA follows: TGTGCCAGCAGCCAAGCTCAGATCATGCTGGGACTGAGCACAGATACGCAGTATTTT. This gives the protein CASSQAQIMLGLSTDTQYF.

The V and J genes are TRBV3-1 (or the pseudogene TRBV3-2) and TRBJ2-3; a possible D gene is TRBD1 (6 bases). The CDR3 length is 16 residues. Trimming stripped 6 bases from V and 3 bases from J, with 19 bases between. Germline V gene sequence: CDR1 LGHDT, CDR2 YNNKEL (reference sequence). The CDR3 reads CASRYSGTILTDTQYF. The CDR3 region has the DNA TGTGCCAGCAGATACTCCGGGACAATTCTTACAGATACGCAGTATTTT.

This chain uses TRBV6-5 with TRBJ2-1; no definite D call. The germline V and J ends were trimmed by 0 bases and 7 bases, with 10 bases remaining between them. Germline loops: CDR1 MNHEY, CDR2 SVGAGI. CDR3 length equals 14 residues. The CDR3 DNA follows: TGTGCCAGCAGTTACTCCGACAAGACGAATGAGCAGTTCTTC. This translates into CASSYSDKTNEQFF.

This chain links TRBV18 with TRBJ2-7; 11 positions match TRBD1. V dropped 2 bases and J dropped 2; count of bases not matched to a gene: 2. Germline CDR1 KGHSH, CDR2 LQKENI. The CDR3 is made up of 15 amino acids. The CDR3 here is CASSPEGQGAYEQYF. In nucleotides, the CDR3 is TGTGCCAGCTCACCAGAGGGACAGGGGGCCTACGAGCAGTACTTC. Variable domain in full (rest from reference TRBV18 and TRBJ2-7): NAGVMQNPRHLVRRRGQEARLRCSPMKGHSHVYWYRQLPEEGLKFMVYLQKENIIDESGMPKERFSAEFPKEGPSILRIQQVVRGDSAAYFCASSPEGQGAYEQYFGPGTRLTVT.

The CDR3 protein is CAWRITQNTEAFF. CDR3 DNA sequence: TGTGCCTGGAGGATAACACAGAACACTGAAGCTTTCTTT. The chain couples TRBV30 to TRBJ1-1; D is uncertain. CDR1 and CDR2 (germline): GTSNPN, SVGIG (reference sequence). This CDR3 has 13 residues. With 3 bases removed from V and 1 base from J, the gap between germline ends came to 9 bases. Based on the CDR3 plus reference TRBV30 and TRBJ1-1, the full variable domain is SQTIHQWPATLVQPVGSPLSLECTVEGTSNPNLYWYRQAAGRGLQLLFYSVGIGQISSEVPQNLSASRPQDRQFILSSKKLLLSDSGFYLCAWRITQNTEAFFGQGTRLTVV.

DNA of the CDR3: TGTGCCAGCAGCTTAAATCCCATGAACACTGAAGCTTTCTTT. This sequence encodes CASSLNPMNTEAFF. The chain is built from TRBV7-3 and TRBJ1-1, with D uncertain. The CDR3 is 14 residues long. Trimming took off 1 base at V and 0 bases at J, with 6 bases between the two ends. CDR1 and CDR2 from the germline V gene are SGHTA and FQGTGA. The full variable domain, in which reference TRBV7-3 and TRBJ1-1 provide the parts outside the CDR3, is GAGVSQTPSNKVTEKGKYVELRCDPISGHTALYWYRQSLGQGPEFLIYFQGTGAADDSGLPNDRFFAVRPEGSVSTLKIQRTERGDSAVYLCASSLNPMNTEAFFGQGTRLTVV.